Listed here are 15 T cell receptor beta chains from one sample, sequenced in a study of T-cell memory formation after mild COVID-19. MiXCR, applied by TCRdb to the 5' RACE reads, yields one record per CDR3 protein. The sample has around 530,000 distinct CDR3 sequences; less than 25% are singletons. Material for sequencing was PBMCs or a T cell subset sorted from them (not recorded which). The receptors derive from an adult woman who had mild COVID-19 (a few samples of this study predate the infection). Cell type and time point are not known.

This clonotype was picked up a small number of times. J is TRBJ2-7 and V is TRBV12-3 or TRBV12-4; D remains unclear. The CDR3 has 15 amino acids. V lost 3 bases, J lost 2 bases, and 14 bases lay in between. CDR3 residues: CASSLSQVVAYEQYF. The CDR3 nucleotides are TGTGCCAGCAGTTTGTCCCAGGTAGTAGCCTACGAGCAGTACTTC.

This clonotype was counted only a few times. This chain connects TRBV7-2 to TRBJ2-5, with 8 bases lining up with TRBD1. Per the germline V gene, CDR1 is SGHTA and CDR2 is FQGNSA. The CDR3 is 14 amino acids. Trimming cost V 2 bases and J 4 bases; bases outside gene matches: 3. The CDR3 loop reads CASSLTGGPETQYF. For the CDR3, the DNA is TGTGCCAGCAGCTTAACAGGGGGGCCAGAGACCCAGTACTTC.

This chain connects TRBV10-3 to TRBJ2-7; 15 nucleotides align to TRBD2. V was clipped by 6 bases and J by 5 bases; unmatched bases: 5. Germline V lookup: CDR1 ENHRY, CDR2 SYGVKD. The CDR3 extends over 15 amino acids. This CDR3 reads CAIRGLAGGPDEQYF. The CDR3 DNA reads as TGTGCCATCAGAGGACTAGCGGGAGGGCCAGACGAGCAGTACTTC.

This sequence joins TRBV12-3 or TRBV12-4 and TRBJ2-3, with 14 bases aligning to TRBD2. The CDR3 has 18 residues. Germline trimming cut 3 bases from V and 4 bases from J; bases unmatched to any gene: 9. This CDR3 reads CASSLAGGLAGVADTQYF. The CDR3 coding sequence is TGTGCCAGCAGTTTGGCGGGGGGACTAGCGGGAGTTGCAGATACGCAGTATTTT.

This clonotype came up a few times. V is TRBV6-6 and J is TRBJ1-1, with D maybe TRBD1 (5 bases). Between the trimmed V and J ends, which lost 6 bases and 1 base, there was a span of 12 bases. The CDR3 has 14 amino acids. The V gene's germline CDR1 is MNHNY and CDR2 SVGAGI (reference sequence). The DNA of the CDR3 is TGTGCCAGCAGACAACAGGACTGGAACACTGAAGCTTTCTTT. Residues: CASRQQDWNTEAFF.

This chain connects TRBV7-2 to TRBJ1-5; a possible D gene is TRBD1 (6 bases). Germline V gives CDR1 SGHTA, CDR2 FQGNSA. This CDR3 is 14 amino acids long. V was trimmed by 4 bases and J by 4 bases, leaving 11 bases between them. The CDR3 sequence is CASSSRGPNQPQHF. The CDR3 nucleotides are TGTGCCAGCAGCTCCAGGGGACCGAATCAGCCCCAGCATTTT.

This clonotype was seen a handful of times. In nucleotides, the CDR3 is TGTGCCAGCAGACCGAGAAGCTCTGGAAACACCATATATTTT. Its protein is CASRPRSSGNTIYF. The chain links TRBV6-2 or TRBV6-3 to TRBJ1-3; D is undetermined. The germline V gene has CDR1 MNHEY and CDR2 SVGEGT. V was cut by 6 bases and J by 0 bases, with 9 bases left in between. There are 14 residues in the CDR3.

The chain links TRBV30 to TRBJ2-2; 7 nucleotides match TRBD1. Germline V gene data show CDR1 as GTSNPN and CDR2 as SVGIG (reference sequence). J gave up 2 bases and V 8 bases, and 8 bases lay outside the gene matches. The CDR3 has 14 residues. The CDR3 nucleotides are TGTGCCGGGAAGACAGGGATCAACACCGGGGAGCTGTTTTTT. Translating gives CAGKTGINTGELFF.

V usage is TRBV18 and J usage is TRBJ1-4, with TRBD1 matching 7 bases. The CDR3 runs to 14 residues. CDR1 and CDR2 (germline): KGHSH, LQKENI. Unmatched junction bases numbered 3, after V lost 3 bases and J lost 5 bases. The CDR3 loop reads CASSPARGNEKLFF. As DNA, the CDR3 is TGTGCCAGCTCACCGGCCAGGGGGAATGAAAAACTGTTTTTT.

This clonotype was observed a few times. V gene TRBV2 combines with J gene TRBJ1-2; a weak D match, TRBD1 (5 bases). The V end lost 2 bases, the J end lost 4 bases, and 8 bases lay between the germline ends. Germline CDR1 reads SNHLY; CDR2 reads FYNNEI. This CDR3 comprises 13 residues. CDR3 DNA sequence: TGTGCCAGCAGTGAAATCCAGGGCTATGGCTACACCTTC. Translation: CASSEIQGYGYTF.

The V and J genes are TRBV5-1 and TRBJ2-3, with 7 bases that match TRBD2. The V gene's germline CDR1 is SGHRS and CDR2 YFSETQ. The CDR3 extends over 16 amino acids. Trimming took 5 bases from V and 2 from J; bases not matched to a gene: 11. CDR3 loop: CASRSASGGNTDTQYF. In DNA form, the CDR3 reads TGCGCCAGCAGATCCGCTAGCGGAGGGAACACAGATACGCAGTATTTT.

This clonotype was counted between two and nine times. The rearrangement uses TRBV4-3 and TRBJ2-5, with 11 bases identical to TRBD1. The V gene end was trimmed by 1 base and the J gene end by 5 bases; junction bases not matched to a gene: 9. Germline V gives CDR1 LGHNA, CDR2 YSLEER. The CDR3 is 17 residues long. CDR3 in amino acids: CASSQGWTGGAPETQYF. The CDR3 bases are TGCGCCAGCAGCCAAGGGTGGACAGGGGGCGCTCCGGAGACCCAGTACTTC.

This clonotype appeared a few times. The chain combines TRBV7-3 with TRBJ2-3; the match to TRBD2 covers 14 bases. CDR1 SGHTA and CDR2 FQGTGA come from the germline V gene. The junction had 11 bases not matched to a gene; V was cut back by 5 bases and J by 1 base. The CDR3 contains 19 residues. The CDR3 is CASSRYGTSGGPGTDTQYF. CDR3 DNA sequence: TGTGCCAGCAGCCGGTATGGGACTAGCGGGGGCCCGGGCACAGATACGCAGTATTTT.

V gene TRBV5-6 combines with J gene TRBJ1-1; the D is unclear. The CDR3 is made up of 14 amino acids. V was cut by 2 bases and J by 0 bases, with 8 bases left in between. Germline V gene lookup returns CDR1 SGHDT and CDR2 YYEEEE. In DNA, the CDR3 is TGTGCCAGCAGCTTTTGGCGAATGAACACTGAAGCTTTCTTT. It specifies CASSFWRMNTEAFF.

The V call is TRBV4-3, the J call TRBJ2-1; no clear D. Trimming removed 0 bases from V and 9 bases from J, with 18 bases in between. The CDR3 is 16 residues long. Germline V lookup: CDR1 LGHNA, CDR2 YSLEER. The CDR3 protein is CASSQDTTPVGREQFF. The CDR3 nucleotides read TGCGCCAGCAGCCAAGATACGACTCCGGTTGGCCGTGAGCAGTTCTTC.